This TCR beta chain was sequenced in a study of blood T cell repertoires in COVID-19. Study context: Samples came from the United States, Italy and Spain, spanning acute and convalescent COVID-19.

As originally analysed: Amplification of reference gene primers provided the estimated nucleated cell counts. Method: immunoSEQ multiplex PCR; TCRdb's copy keeps in-frame clones and lacks some. The D gene and trimming were derived from the DNA, and the V and J assignments and clone size from that table. The sample consists of approximately 220,000 clones, more than 75% of them appearing once. Trimming shortened V by 1 base and J by 1 base, and 6 bases separated the two germline ends. The germline V gene has CDR1 LGHNA and CDR2 YNFKEQ. There are 14 residues in the CDR3. J is TRBJ2-3 and V is TRBV4-2, with D unclear. This clonotype originated in a man in his fifties or sixties with acute or convalescent COVID-19. The sequenced sample consisted of peripheral blood. CDR3 in amino acids: CASSQVGGTDTQYF. The CDR3 DNA reads as TGTGCCAGCAGCCAAGTCGGAGGCACAGATACGCAGTATTTT.